This T cell receptor beta chain was retrieved from a study of cytomegalovirus exposure and HLA in healthy donors. This clone was counted a few times. Antigen specificity is unknown. Germline values: CDR1 SGHTA, CDR2 FQGNSA. The CDR3 contains 13 residues. Primers for the PCR totalled 60 Vbeta and 13 Jbeta. The data were produced by immunoSEQ multiplex PCR, yet TCRdb's version contains in-frame clones alone and is incomplete. This sample has some 200,000 clones, with 80% found just once. Study results and caveats: At a 0.05 false discovery rate, a later analysis found roughly 17,000 TCR beta sequences to be associated with HLA alleles.

Sample: PBMCs. The V gene is TRBV7-2, the J gene TRBJ2-5, with TRBD2 matching over 8 bases. With the DNA end fitting TRBJ2-7 better, the J assignment may be wrong. The TCR was taken from a boy aged 5-17 years in good health and CMV-seronegative. The CDR3 sequence: CASSWRGDYEQYF. The CDR3 DNA reads as TGTGCCAGCAGCTGGCGGGGGGACTACGAGCAGTACTTC.